This TCR beta chain was identified in a study of T cell changes during pregnancy in multiple sclerosis (dated by TCRdb to the late 2010s). Regarding the study in general: In women with multiple sclerosis, the researchers looked at how the T cell repertoire shifted as pregnancy progressed.

CDR1 and CDR2 (SGHVS, FQNEAQ) derive from the germline V gene. The junction carries 18 bases between V and J, which are trimmed by 5 bases and 1 base respectively. From the cysteine up to the phenylalanine, the CDR3 has a length of 16 residues. The CDR3 DNA has 48 bases and is translated from base 1. Library creation used the immunoSEQ multiplex PCR assay. This is the immuneACCESS table as TCRdb keeps it, with only in-frame sequences that have V and J called. A part of the clones is gone; compared with another copy, unresolved V genes explain less than half, and the rest is unexplained. This sample has more than 80,000 clones in its table, and approximately 90% of those were observed once. Jointly, the top ten make up roughly 4% of the sample. Turning to this clone: Which antigen it targets is not known. No qualities accompany the bases; no much larger clone lies one base away.

The source of this sequence is a female donor in good health, serving as a control in a pregnancy study. Some clones in this sample may be carry-over from other donors' samples. Material: PBMCs, obtained in the first trimester of pregnancy. Rearrangement joined TRBV7-8 to TRBJ2-7; TRBD1 is a weak D gene call, 6 bases matching. The sequenced DNA is TGTGCCAGCAGCCATGACCGGGACACCCTGTCCTACGAGCAGTACTTC. Translated, it reads CASSHDRDTLSYEQYF. Full variable domain (CDR3 extended with the reference TRBV7-8 and TRBJ2-7 proteins): GAGVSQSPRYKVAKRGQDVALRCDPISGHVSLFWYQQALGQGPEFLTYFQNEAQLDKSGLPSDRFFAERPEGSVSTLKIQRTQQEDSAVYLCASSHDRDTLSYEQYFGPGTRLTVT.